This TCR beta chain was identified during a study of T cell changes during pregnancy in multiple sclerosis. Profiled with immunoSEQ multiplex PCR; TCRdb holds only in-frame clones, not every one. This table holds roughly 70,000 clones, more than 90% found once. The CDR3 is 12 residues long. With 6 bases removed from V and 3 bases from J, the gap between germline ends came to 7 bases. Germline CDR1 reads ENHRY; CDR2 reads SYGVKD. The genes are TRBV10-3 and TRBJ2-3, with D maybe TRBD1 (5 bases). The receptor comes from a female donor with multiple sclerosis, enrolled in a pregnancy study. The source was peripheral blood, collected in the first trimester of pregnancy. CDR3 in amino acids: CAIRSGTDTQYF. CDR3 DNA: TGTGCCATCAGGTCAGGGACAGATACGCAGTATTTT.